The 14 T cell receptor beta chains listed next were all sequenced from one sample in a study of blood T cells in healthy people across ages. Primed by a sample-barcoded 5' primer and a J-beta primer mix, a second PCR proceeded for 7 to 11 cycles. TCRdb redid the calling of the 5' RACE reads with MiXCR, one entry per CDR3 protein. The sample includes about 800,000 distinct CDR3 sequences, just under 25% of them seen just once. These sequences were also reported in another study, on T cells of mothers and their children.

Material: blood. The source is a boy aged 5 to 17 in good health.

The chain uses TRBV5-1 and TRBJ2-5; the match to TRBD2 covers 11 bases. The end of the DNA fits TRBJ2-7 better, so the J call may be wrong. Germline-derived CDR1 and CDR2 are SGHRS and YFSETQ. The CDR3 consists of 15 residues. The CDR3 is CASSLLAGGPYEQYF. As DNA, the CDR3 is TGCGCCAGCAGCTTGTTAGCGGGAGGGCCGTACGAGCAGTACTTC.

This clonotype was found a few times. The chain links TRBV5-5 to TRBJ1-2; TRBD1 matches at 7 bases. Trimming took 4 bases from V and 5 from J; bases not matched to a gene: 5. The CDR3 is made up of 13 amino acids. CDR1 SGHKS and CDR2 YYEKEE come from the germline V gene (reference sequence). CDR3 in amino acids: CASSQQGLYGYTF. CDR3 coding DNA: TGTGCCAGCAGCCAACAGGGGTTGTATGGCTACACCTTC.

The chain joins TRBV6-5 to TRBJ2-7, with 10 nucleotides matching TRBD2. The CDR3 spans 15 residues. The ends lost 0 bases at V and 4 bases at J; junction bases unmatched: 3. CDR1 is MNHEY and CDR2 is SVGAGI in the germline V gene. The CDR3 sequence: CASSYSGSGGYEQYF. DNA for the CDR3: TGTGCCAGCAGTTACTCGGGTAGCGGGGGGTACGAGCAGTACTTC.

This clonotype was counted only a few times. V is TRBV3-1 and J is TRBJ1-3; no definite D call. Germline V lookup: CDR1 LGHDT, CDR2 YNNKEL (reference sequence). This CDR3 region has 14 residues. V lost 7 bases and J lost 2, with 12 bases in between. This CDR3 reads CASTVGRTGNTIYF. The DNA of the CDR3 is TGTGCCAGCACCGTCGGACGGACTGGAAACACCATATATTTT.

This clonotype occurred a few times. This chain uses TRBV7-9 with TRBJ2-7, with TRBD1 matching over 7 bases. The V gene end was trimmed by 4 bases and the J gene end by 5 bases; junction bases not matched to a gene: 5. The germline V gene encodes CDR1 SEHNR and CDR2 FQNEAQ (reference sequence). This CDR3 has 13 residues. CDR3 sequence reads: CASSSRQGDEQYF. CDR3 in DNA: TGTGCCAGCAGCTCCCGGCAGGGGGACGAGCAGTACTTC.

The CDR3 nucleotides read TGTGCCAGCACCCCGGAGTGGCTAGCGGGGGATACGCAGTATTTT. This encodes CASTPEWLAGDTQYF. This chain uses TRBV28 with TRBJ2-3; 9 bases map to TRBD2. Trimming removed 7 bases from V and 6 bases from J; junction bases left unmatched: 11. Germline CDR1 and CDR2: MDHEN and SYDVKM. The CDR3 sequence is 15 residues long.

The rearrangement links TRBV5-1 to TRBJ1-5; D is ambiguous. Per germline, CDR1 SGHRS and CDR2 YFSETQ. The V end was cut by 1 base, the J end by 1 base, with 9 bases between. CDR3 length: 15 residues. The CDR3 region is CASSLFPDSNQPQHF. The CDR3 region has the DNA TGCGCCAGCAGCTTGTTCCCGGACAGCAATCAGCCCCAGCATTTT.

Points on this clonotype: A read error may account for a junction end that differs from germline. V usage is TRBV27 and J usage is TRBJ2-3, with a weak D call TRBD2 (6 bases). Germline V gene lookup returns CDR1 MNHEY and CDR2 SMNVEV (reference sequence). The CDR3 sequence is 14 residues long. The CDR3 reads CAGSRGLNTDTQYF. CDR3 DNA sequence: TGTGCCGGCAGTAGGGGACTGAACACAGATACGCAGTATTTT.

The CDR3 DNA sequence: TGTGCCAGCAGAAGAGCGGGGTACCAAGAGACCCAGTACTTC. This translates into CASRRAGYQETQYF. The chain combines TRBV7-2 with TRBJ2-5; 7 nucleotides align to TRBD2. Trimming cost V 6 bases and J 0 bases; bases outside gene matches: 4. The germline gives CDR1 SGHTA, CDR2 FQGNSA. This CDR3 has 14 residues.

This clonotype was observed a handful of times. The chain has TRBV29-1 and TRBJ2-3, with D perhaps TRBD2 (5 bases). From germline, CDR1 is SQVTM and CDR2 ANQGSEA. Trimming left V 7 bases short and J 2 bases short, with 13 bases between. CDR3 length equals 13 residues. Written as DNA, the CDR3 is TGCAGCGGAACTAGAAGCCCCACAGATACGCAGTATTTT. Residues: CSGTRSPTDTQYF.

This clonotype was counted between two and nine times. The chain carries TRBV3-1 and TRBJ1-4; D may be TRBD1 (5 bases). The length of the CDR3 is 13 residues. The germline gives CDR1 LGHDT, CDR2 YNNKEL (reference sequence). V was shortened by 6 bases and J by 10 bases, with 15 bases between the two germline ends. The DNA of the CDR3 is TGTGCCAGCAGTCGAGGACAAATTCCAAAACTGTTTTTT. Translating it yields CASSRGQIPKLFF.

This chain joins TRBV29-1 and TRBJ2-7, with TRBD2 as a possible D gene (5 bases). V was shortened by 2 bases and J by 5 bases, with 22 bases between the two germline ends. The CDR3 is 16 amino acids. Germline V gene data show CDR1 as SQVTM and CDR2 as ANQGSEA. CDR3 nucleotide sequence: TGCAGCGTTGAACTCTTTGGGGTGGGAGCTGGCCACGAGCAGTACTTC. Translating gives CSVELFGVGAGHEQYF.

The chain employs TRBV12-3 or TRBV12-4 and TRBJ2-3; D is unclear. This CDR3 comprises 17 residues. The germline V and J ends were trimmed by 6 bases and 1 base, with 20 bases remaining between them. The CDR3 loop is CASSPQDPEQRTDTQYF. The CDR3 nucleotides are TGTGCCAGCAGCCCCCAGGACCCGGAGCAACGCACAGATACGCAGTATTTT.

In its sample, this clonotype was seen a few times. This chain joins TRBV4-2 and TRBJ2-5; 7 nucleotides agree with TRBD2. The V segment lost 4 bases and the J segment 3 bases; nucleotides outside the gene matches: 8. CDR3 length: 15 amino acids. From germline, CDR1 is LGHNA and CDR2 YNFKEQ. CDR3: CASSRRAGEEETQYF. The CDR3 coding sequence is TGTGCCAGCAGCCGACGTGCGGGAGAAGAAGAGACCCAGTACTTC.